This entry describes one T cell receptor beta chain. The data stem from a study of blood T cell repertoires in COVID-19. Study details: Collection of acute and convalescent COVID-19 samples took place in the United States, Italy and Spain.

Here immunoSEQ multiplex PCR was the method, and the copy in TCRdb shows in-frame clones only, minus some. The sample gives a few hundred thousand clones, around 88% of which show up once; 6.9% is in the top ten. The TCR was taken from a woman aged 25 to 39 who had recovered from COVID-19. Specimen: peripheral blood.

The CDR3, as DNA: TGTGCCAGCAGTCCCTCAGGATACTCCTATAATTCACCCCTCCACTTT. Protein product: CASSPSGYSYNSPLHF. The chain combines TRBV5-5 with TRBJ1-6; D gene unclear. V lost 5 bases to trimming and J lost 0 bases, with 12 bases between them. Germline CDR1 reads SGHKS; CDR2 reads YYEKEE (reference sequence). This CDR3 is 16 amino acids long.